The T cell receptor beta chain described here comes from a study of human T cells and chemical hapten exposure (TCRdb year 2021). About the full investigation: For sensitization, 2% DPC in acetone was applied to a roughly 2 cm by roughly 2 cm area of upper inner arm skin. The study tracked peripheral blood TCR repertoire changes in vivo during primary and secondary sensitization to the hapten diphenylcyclopropenone (DPC) in alopecia patients. Patients additionally received weekly therapeutic DPC doses to the scalp throughout the approximately 25-week study period. Under 30 alopecia patients gave blood for TCR sequencing at one to four time points (pre-sensitization, 2, 6 and 24 weeks). Libraries were combined into a pool for sequencing, and differences in TCR yield between samples came mainly from small differences in library volumes within the pool. Blood samples were taken from patients before sensitization (week 0) and at 2, 6 and about 24 weeks after DPC sensitization. Alopecia areata with under or over 50% scalp involvement, alopecia totalis and alopecia universalis were represented in the patient cohort, which was mostly female. Patch testing was done on the upper back using Finn chambers containing 0.01% DPC, and results were scored after 6 days according to International Contact Dermatitis Research Group standards.

Worth noting for this clonotype: It has no known antigen specificity. There are no base qualities to consult, and no much larger clone falls within one base.

What this sample's time point label stands for: pre-sensitization, week 0. The treatment or condition label here, explained by the study, means: therapeutic diphenylcyclopropenone sensitization with weekly scalp DPC. At every patch-test visit, the blood draw took place before the patch test was put on. Eligible patients were aged 18 to 70, diagnosed with alopecia, deemed suitable for DPC therapy, and excluded if pregnant. Total RNA was isolated from unfractionated whole blood collected in Tempus Blood RNA tubes. Results the study describes overall, beyond this receptor: DPC sensitization did not change the number of TCRs with a frequency above 1 in 1000, and there was no evidence of changes in global repertoire structure. Significantly more large CDR3 similarity clusters were formed by expanded TCRs than by pre-sensitization or healthy control sets, consistent with antigen-driven responses. Repeated subsampling changed both the strength of the expansion versus patch-test correlation and the threshold at which that correlation became significant. Alopecia, a presumed autoimmune disease, was present in all patients, so the immune response of the patients might differ from that of healthy individuals. A positive correlation was found between the number of PT1 expanded TCRs and patch test score, with significance reached at thresholds 8, 16 and 32 but not 4.

The library was produced with RACE. The sequencer listed for this sample is NextSeq 500. During library preparation, unique molecular identifiers were attached to individual cDNA molecules so that TCRs could be counted in a quantitative, reproducible way. Each blood RNA sample was used to sequence both TCR alpha and TCR beta chains. On the authors' methods: Samples had a median of roughly 91,000 TCRs, with a range from about 20,000 to 690,600. V, J and CDR3 annotation of the TCR reads was performed with the Decombinator software suite. For the PS versus PT1 abundance plots, all samples were subsampled to the same number of TCRs (28,000). TCRs were defined as expanded if absent before sensitization and observed at least eight times at the 2-week time point. TCRdb's own reprocessing of the public reads used fastp at Q25 and MiXCR and kept productive beta chains. One record per CDR3 amino acid sequence lists the most common genes and DNA. TCRdb assigned the V and J calls; the authors' analysis was not used. Recorded for this sample are 250,000 to 300,000 distinct CDR3 sequences; approximately 8% of them occurred a single time. 0.9% to 1.5% of the sample is in the top ten clones.

As encoded in the germline V gene, CDR1 is ENHRY while CDR2 is SYGVKD. From cysteine to phenylalanine, the CDR3 is 12 amino acids long. Of all the DNA, just the CDR3 is kept, 36 bases in frame from base 1. Trimming takes 10 bases off V and 7 bases off J; junction bases not matched to a gene: 4. Sequenced here: whole blood, sampled in connection with sensitization to the hapten diphenylcyclopropenone (DPC). This receptor chain uses TRBV10-3 and TRBJ1-4; TRBD1 lines up with 9 middle nucleotides. This TCR was sampled from a man between 18 and 35 years old with alopecia areata. Some clones in this sample may be carry-over from other donors' samples. Here the CDR3 is given as CATQGATEKLFF. The DNA reads TGTGCCACACAGGGGGCGACTGAAAAACTGTTTTTT.